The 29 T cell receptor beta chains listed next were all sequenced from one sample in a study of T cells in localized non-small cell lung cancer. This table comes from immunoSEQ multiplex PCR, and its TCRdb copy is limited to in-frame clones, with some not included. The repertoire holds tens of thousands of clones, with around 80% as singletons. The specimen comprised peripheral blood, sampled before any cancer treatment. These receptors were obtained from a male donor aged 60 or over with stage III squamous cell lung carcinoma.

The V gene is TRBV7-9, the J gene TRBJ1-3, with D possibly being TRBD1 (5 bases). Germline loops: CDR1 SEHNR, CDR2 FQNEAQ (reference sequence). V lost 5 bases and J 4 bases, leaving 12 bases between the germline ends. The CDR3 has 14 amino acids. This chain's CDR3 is CASSHFRAGNTIYF. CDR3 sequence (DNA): TGTGCCAGCAGCCACTTCAGGGCAGGAAACACCATATATTTT.

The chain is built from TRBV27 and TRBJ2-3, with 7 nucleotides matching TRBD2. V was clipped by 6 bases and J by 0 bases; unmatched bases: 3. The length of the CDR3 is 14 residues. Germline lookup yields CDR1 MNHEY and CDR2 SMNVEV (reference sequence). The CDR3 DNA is TGTGCCAGCAGGAGAGCGGGGAGCACAGATACGCAGTATTTT. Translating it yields CASRRAGSTDTQYF.

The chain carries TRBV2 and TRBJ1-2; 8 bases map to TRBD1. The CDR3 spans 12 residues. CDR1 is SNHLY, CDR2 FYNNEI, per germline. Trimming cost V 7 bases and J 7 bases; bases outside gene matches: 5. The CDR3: CASTDRVGGYTF. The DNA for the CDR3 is TGTGCCAGCACGGACAGGGTGGGTGGCTACACCTTC.

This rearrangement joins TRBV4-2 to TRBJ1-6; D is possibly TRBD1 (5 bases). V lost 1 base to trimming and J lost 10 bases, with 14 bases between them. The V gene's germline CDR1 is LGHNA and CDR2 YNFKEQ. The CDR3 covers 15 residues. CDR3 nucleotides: TGTGCCAGCAGCCAAGGACCAGGGAGGCGGTCACCCCTCCACTTT. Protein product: CASSQGPGRRSPLHF.

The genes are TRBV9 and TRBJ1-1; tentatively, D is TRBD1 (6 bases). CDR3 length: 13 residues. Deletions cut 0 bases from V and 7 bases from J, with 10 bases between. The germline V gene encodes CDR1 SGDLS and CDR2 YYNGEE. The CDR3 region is CASSVGTVGEAFF. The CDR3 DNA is TGTGCCAGCAGCGTAGGGACAGTAGGTGAAGCTTTCTTT. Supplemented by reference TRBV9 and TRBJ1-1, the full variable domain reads DSGVTQTPKHLITATGQRVTLRCSPRSGDLSVYWYQQSLDQGLQFLIQYYNGEERAKGNILERFSAQQFPDLHSELNLSSLELGDSALYFCASSVGTVGEAFFGQGTRLTVV.

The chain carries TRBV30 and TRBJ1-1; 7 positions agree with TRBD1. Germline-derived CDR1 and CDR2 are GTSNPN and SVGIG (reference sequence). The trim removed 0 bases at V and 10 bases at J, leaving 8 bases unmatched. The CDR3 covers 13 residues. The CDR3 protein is CAWSVLEGASAFF. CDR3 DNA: TGTGCCTGGAGTGTACTTGAGGGGGCGTCAGCTTTCTTT. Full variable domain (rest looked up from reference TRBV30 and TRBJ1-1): SQTIHQWPATLVQPVGSPLSLECTVEGTSNPNLYWYRQAAGRGLQLLFYSVGIGQISSEVPQNLSASRPQDRQFILSSKKLLLSDSGFYLCAWSVLEGASAFFGQGTRLTVV.

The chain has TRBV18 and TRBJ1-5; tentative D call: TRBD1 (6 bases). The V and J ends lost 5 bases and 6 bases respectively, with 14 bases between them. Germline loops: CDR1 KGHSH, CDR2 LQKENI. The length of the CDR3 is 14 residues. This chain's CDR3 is CASSSTGGGQPQHF. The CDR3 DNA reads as TGTGCCAGCTCATCGACAGGAGGCGGTCAGCCCCAGCATTTT.

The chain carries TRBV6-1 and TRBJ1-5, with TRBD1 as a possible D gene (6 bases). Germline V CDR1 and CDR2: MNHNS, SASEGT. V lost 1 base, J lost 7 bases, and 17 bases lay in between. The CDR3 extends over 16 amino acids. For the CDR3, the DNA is TGTGCCAGCAGTGAAGACGTACAGGGATCGGGCCAGCCCCAGCATTTT. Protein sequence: CASSEDVQGSGQPQHF.

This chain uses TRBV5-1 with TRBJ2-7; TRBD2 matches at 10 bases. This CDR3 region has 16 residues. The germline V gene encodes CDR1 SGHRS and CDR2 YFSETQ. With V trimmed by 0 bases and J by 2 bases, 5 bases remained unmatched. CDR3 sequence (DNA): TGCGCCAGCAGCTTGGCGACTAGCGGGTTGCCCTACGAGCAGTACTTC. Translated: CASSLATSGLPYEQYF. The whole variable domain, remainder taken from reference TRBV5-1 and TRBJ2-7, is KAGVTQTPRYLIKTRGQQVTLSCSPISGHRSVSWYQQTPGQGLQFLFEYFSETQRNKGNFPGRFSGRQFSNSRSEMNVSTLELGDSALYLCASSLATSGLPYEQYFGPGTRLTVT.

The CDR3 nucleotides are TGTGCCAGCAGCGCAGGACAGGGGGCCTATACTGAAGCTTTCTTT. It is translated as CASSAGQGAYTEAFF. The V gene is TRBV5-4, the J gene TRBJ1-1, with 11 bases aligning to TRBD1. J was trimmed by 5 bases and V by 4 bases; bases with no gene match: 7. This CDR3 has 15 residues. Germline V gene sequence: CDR1 SGHNT, CDR2 YYREEE (reference sequence).

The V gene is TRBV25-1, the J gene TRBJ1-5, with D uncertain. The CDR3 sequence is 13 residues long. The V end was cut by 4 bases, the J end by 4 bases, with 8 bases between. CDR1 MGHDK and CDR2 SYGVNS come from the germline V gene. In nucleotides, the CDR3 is TGTGCCAGCAGTGGGACCCCAAATCAGCCCCAGCATTTT. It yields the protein CASSGTPNQPQHF.

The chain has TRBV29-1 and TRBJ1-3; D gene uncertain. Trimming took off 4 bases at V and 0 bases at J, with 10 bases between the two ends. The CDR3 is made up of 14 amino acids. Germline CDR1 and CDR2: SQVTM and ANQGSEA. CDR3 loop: CSVVGQSSGNTIYF. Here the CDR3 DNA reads TGCAGCGTTGTGGGCCAGAGCTCTGGAAACACCATATATTTT.

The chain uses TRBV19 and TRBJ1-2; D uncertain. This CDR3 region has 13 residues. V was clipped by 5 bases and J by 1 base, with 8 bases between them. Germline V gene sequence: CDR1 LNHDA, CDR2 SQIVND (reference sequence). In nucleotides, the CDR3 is TGTGCCAGTAGTCCTTCGGTTAACTATGGCTACACCTTC. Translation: CASSPSVNYGYTF.

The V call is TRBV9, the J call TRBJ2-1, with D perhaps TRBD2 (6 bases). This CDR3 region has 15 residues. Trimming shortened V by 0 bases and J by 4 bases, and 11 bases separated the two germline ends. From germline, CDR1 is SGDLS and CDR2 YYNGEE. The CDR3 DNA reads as TGTGCCAGCAGCGTAGCTCTAGCGTCTTACAATGAGCAGTTCTTC. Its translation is CASSVALASYNEQFF. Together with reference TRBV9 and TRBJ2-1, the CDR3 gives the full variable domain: DSGVTQTPKHLITATGQRVTLRCSPRSGDLSVYWYQQSLDQGLQFLIQYYNGEERAKGNILERFSAQQFPDLHSELNLSSLELGDSALYFCASSVALASYNEQFFGPGTRLTVL.

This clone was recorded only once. For the CDR3, the DNA is TGCAGCGTTAATCCGGGTCAGGAGGGATCTGAAGCTTTCTTT. Translating gives CSVNPGQEGSEAFF. The chain combines TRBV29-1 with TRBJ1-1; D unresolved. The CDR3 contains 14 residues. The germline CDR1 and CDR2 sequences are SQVTM and ANQGSEA. Trimming removed 5 bases from V and 6 bases from J, with 19 bases in between.

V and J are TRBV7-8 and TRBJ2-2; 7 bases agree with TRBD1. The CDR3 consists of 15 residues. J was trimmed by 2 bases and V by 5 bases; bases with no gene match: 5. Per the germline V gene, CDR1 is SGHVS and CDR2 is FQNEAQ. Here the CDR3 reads CASSTGTVNTGELFF. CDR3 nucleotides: TGTGCCAGCAGCACCGGGACAGTTAACACCGGGGAGCTGTTTTTT.

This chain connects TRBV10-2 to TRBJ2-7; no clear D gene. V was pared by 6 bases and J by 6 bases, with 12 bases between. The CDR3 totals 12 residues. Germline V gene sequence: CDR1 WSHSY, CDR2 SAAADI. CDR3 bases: TGCGCCAGCAGCGAACCCTTAAGCGAGCAGTACTTC. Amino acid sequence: CASSEPLSEQYF.

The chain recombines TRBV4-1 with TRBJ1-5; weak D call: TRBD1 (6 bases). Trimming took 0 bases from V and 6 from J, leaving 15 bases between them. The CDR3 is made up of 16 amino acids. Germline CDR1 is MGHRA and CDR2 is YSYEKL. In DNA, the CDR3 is TGCGCCAGCAGCCAAGATCAGGGGCAGGGATTTCAGCCCCAGCATTTT. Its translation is CASSQDQGQGFQPQHF.

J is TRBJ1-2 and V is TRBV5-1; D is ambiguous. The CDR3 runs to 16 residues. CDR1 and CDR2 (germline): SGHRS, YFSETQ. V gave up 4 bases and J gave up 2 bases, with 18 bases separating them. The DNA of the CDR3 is TGCGCCAGCAGCGAAATCGATGTGACGGCCAACTATGGCTACACCTTC. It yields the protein CASSEIDVTANYGYTF.

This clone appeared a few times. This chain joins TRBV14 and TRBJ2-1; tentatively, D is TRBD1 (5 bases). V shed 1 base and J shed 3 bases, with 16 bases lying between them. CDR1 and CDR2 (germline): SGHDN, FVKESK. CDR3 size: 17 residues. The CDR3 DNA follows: TGTGCCAGCAGCCAAGGACTCGCCAGGGATTACTACAATGAGCAGTTCTTC. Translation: CASSQGLARDYYNEQFF.

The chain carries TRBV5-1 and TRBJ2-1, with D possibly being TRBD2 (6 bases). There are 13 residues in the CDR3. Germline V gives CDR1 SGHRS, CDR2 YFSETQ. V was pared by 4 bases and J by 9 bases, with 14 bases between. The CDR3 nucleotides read TGCGCCAGCAGCCCGTCCTGGCGGGGTGAGCAGTTCTTC. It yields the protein CASSPSWRGEQFF.

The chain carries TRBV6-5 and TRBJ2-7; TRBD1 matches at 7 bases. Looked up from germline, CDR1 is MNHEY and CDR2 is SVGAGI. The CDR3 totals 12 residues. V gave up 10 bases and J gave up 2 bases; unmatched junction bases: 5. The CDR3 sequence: CATRGWAYEQYF. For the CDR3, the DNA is TGTGCCACCAGGGGGTGGGCCTACGAGCAGTACTTC.

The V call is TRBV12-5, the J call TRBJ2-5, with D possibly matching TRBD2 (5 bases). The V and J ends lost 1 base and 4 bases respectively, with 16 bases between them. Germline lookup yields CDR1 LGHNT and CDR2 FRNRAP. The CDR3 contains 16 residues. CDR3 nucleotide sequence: TGTGCTAGTGGTTTGGGGGGTTCGGCAGGAGGAGAGACCCAGTACTTC. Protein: CASGLGGSAGGETQYF.

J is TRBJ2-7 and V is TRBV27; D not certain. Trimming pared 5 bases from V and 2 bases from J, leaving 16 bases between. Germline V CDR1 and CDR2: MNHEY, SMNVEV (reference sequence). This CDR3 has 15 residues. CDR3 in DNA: TGTGCCAGCAGTGCCTACCCGGAGATTCCCTACGAGCAGTACTTC. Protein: CASSAYPEIPYEQYF.

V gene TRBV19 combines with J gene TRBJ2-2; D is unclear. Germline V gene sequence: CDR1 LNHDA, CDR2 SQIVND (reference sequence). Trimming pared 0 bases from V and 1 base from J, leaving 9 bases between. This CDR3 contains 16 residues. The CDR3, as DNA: TGTGCCAGTAGTATAGAGGCGGCGGTGAACACCGGGGAGCTGTTTTTT. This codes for CASSIEAAVNTGELFF. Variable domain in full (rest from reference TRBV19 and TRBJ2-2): DGGITQSPKYLFRKEGQNVTLSCEQNLNHDAMYWYRQDPGQGLRLIYYSQIVNDFQKGDIAEGYSVSREKKESFPLTVTSAQKNPTAFYLCASSIEAAVNTGELFFGEGSRLTVL.

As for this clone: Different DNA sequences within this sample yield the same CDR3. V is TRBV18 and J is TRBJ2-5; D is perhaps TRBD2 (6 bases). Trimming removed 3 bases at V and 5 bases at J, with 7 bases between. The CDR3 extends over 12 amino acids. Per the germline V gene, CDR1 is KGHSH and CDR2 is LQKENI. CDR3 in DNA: TGTGCCAGCTCACCCGGAGGGGAGACCCAGTACTTC. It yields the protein CASSPGGETQYF.

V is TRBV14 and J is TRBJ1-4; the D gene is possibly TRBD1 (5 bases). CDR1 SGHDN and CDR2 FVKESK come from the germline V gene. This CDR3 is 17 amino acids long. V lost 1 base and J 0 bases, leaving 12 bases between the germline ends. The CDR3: CASSQGAWGTTNEKLFF. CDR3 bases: TGTGCCAGCAGCCAAGGAGCTTGGGGGACAACTAATGAAAAACTGTTTTTT.

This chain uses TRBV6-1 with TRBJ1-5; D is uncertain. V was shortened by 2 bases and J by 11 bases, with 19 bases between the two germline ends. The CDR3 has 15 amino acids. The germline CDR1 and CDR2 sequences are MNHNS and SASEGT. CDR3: CASSEFGREGTTQHF. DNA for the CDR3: TGTGCCAGCAGTGAATTTGGGAGGGAGGGTACGACCCAGCATTTT.

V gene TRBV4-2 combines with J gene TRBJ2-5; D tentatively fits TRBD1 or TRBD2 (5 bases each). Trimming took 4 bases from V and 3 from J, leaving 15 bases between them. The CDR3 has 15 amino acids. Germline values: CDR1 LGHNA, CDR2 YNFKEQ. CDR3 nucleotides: TGTGCCAGCAGCCGGACCATCGGGGCAGAAGAGACCCAGTACTTC. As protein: CASSRTIGAEETQYF.